The 7 T cell receptor beta chains presented below share a single source sample, sequenced in a study of shared clonotypes between healthy human individuals. TCRdb's table, derived via immunoSEQ multiplex PCR, lists solely in-frame clones and lacks some. The sample holds some 490,000 clones, about 78% seen once. Sequencing input: PBMCs. These receptors were taken from a woman aged 40 to 50 in good health. Some clones in this sample may be carry-over from other donors' samples.

The V and J genes are TRBV2 and TRBJ2-4; D remains ambiguous. This CDR3 is 15 amino acids long. Trimming cost V 6 bases and J 0 bases, with 12 bases left between them. CDR1 and CDR2 from the germline V gene are SNHLY and FYNNEI. The CDR3 DNA reads as TGTGCCAGCAGCCTTGGACGGCTAGCCAAAAACATTCAGTACTTC. Encoded protein: CASSLGRLAKNIQYF. Full variable domain (rest looked up from reference TRBV2 and TRBJ2-4): EPEVTQTPSHQVTQMGQEVILRCVPISNHLYFYWYRQILGQKVEFLVSFYNNEISEKSEIFDDQFSVERPDGSNFTLKIRSTKLEDSAMYFCASSLGRLAKNIQYFGAGTRLSVL.

The chain joins TRBV29-1 to TRBJ2-7, with no clear D. Trimming shortened V by 6 bases and J by 2 bases, and 11 bases separated the two germline ends. From germline, CDR1 is SQVTM and CDR2 ANQGSEA. The CDR3 totals 12 residues. The CDR3 DNA reads TGCAGCGTGGGGTGGGCAACCTACGAGCAGTACTTC. Its protein product is CSVGWATYEQYF.

In this sample, this clone turned up a few times. Germline is not matched at one junction end, which may reflect a read error. The chain combines TRBV7-9 with TRBJ2-7; possibly TRBD1 for D (6 bases). The V gene's germline CDR1 is SEHNR and CDR2 FQNEAQ (reference sequence). The CDR3 sequence is 13 residues long. The CDR3 DNA reads as TGTGCCAGCAGCGGAAGAGGGGGTCGACCCCTATCTTTC. Residues: CASSGRGGRPLSF.

V is TRBV7-9 and J is TRBJ2-5; TRBD2 agrees at 7 bases. The CDR3 loop spans 13 amino acids. Germline CDR1 and CDR2: SEHNR and FQNEAQ (reference sequence). V gave up 4 bases and J gave up 5 bases; unmatched junction bases: 4. The DNA for the CDR3 is TGTGCCAGCAGCTCAAGCGGGGAGGAGACCCAGTACTTC. It translates to CASSSSGEETQYF.

The CDR3 nucleotides read TGTGCCAGCAGCTACCTCCGGACCATCGGCGGGGAAGGGACCCAGTACTTC. Translating gives CASSYLRTIGGEGTQYF. The chain is built from TRBV7-2 and TRBJ2-5; maybe TRBD2 (6 bases). From germline, CDR1 is SGHTA and CDR2 FQGNSA. V was shortened by 4 bases and J by 7 bases, with 25 bases between the two germline ends. This CDR3 has 17 amino acids.

This clone occurred once. The chain combines TRBV7-9 with TRBJ2-5; no reliable D call. The germline V gene has CDR1 SEHNR and CDR2 FQNEAQ (reference sequence). The V end was cut by 5 bases, the J end by 7 bases, with 14 bases between. The CDR3 loop spans 13 amino acids. The CDR3: CASSPPELRTQYF. The CDR3 nucleotides are TGTGCCAGCAGCCCCCCGGAATTGAGGACCCAGTACTTC.

The V call is TRBV6-1, the J call TRBJ1-4; no firm D call. This CDR3 has 15 residues. CDR1 and CDR2 from the germline V gene are MNHNS and SASEGT. The V gene lost 7 bases and the J gene lost 4 bases, with 16 bases spanning the gap. The CDR3 protein is CASIERAVFNEKLFF. CDR3 DNA: TGTGCCAGCATCGAACGGGCGGTCTTTAATGAAAAACTGTTTTTT.